These T cell receptor beta chains were read from a single sample in a study of shared clonotypes between healthy human individuals. TCRdb's table, derived via immunoSEQ multiplex PCR, lists solely in-frame clones and lacks some. The sample includes 2.3 million or so clones, 80% to 95% of them seen just once. Sequenced sample: naive CD4+ T cells from PBMCs. The receptors originated from a man between 18 and 29 years old in good health. Some clones in this sample may be carry-over from other donors' samples. CDR3s include the opening cysteine and the closing phenylalanine or tryptophan. Each record gives: D gene, J gene, V gene, clone size, CDR3 length, CDR3 DNA, CDR3 protein. The D gene is left open where the match is weak. Part of the rows lack a size; the others show once, few, many or a class for expanded clones.

>NA|TRBJ2-7|TRBV6-6|NA|16
TGTGCCAGCAGTTACTCTCCCCCCACGGGCTACCCCGAGCAGTACTTC
CASSYSPPTGYPEQYF
>NA|TRBJ2-7|TRBV21-1|NA|13
TGTGCCAGCCGCGGGACTAAGGATTGCGAGCAGTACTTC
CASRGTKDCEQYF
>NA|TRBJ2-1|TRBV19|NA|11
TGTGCCAGTAGCAGAGGTATCGGGCAGTTCTTC
CASSRGIGQFF
>NA|TRBJ1-5|TRBV28|few|14
TGTGCCAGCAGTCCAGACGACCTACGGTGGCCCCAGCATTTT
CASSPDDLRWPQHF
>NA|TRBJ2-3|TRBV18|NA|11
TGTGCCAGCTCGCGGGCGGATACGCAGTATTTT
CASSRADTQYF
>NA|TRBJ2-7|TRBV6-6|once|15
TGTGCCAGCAGTCCTAGGGCCTCTAGCTCCTACGAGCAGTACTTC
CASSPRASSSYEQYF
>TRBD1|TRBJ2-7|TRBV28|NA|15
TGTGCCAGCATTTCACCGGGACAGAACACCTACGAGCAGTACTTC
CASISPGQNTYEQYF
>NA|TRBJ2-1|TRBV9|NA|14
TGTGCCAGCAGCGTGGGGGACACCTACAATGAGCAGTTCTTC
CASSVGDTYNEQFF
>TRBD1|TRBJ1-1|TRBV29-1|NA|16
TGCAGCGCAAATCCGGGACAGGGGTTGGTTTGGACTGAAGCTTTCTTT
CSANPGQGLVWTEAFF
>NA|TRBJ2-5|TRBV11-2|NA|14
TGTGCCAGCAGCTTAGACGGGCAGGGTGCGACCCAGTACTTC
CASSLDGQGATQYF
>NA|TRBJ1-2|TRBV28|NA|14
TGTGCCAGCAATTCGCCAGGGACAAGCTATGGCTACACCTTC
CASNSPGTSYGYTF
>NA|TRBJ2-1|TRBV11-2|NA|18
TGTGCCAGCAGCTTAGATCTCGGGGGGCAGTTTGTCTACAATGAGCAGTTCTTC
CASSLDLGGQFVYNEQFF
>NA|TRBJ1-3|TRBV18|NA|15
TGTGCCAGCTCAAGAGACAGTCCCTCTGGAAACACCATATATTTT
CASSRDSPSGNTIYF
>NA|TRBJ2-3|TRBV7-3|NA|14
TGTGCCAGCAGCTCCCCTAAAGCGCCAGATACGCAGTATTTT
CASSSPKAPDTQYF
>TRBD1|TRBJ1-2|TRBV2|once|13
TGTGCCAGCAAACCGGGACAGGGTCAAGGCTACACCTTC
CASKPGQGQGYTF
>TRBD1|TRBJ1-6|TRBV7-9|NA|14
TGTGCCAGCAGCGCGGGACAGGGGAATTCACCCCTCCACTTT
CASSAGQGNSPLHF
>NA|TRBJ2-5|TRBV7-3|few|15
TGTGCCAGCAGCAAAATAATTTTGGGCCAAGAGACCCAGTACTTC
CASSKIILGQETQYF
>NA|TRBJ2-7|TRBV5-6|NA|15
TGTGCCAGCAGCTTGCGGGTCAGGGGCTCCTACGAGCAGTACTTC
CASSLRVRGSYEQYF
>NA|TRBJ2-1|TRBV25-1|NA|13
TGTGCCAGCAGGACCCTGGACGGAGGTGAGCAGTTCTTC
CASRTLDGGEQFF
>TRBD1|TRBJ2-2|TRBV5-4|NA|16
TGTGCCAGCAGCTTGGCCCGGACAGGAGGCACCGGGGAGCTGTTTTTT
CASSLARTGGTGELFF
>NA|TRBJ2-1|TRBV5-1|NA|16
TGCGCCAGCAGCCCGGCAACTTTATCGGGAAACAATGAGCAGTTCTTC
CASSPATLSGNNEQFF
>TRBD2|TRBJ2-1|TRBV6-4|NA|20
TGTGCCAGCAGCCCCATAGTTAGGGCTAGCGGGAGACTCTCCTACAATGAGCAGTTCTTC
CASSPIVRASGRLSYNEQFF
>NA|TRBJ1-1|TRBV7-3|NA|14
TGTGCCAGCAGCTTACAGAGGATGAACACTGAAGCTTTCTTT
CASSLQRMNTEAFF
>TRBD2|TRBJ2-1|TRBV27|NA|14
TGTGCCAGCACCCAGGGCGGGAGGTCGGGCGGGCAGTTCTTC
CASTQGGRSGGQFF
>TRBD1|TRBJ2-3|TRBV5-8|NA|16
TGTGCCAGCAGCTCGGGACAGGGTGGGGGCACAGATACGCAGTATTTT
CASSSGQGGGTDTQYF
>NA|TRBJ1-6|TRBV7-2|NA|13
TGTGCCAGCAGCTTAATCATATCTTCACCCCTCCACTTT
CASSLIISSPLHF
>TRBD1|TRBJ1-2|TRBV7-9|NA|14
TGTGCCAGCAGCTCCGGGACAGATAACTATGGCTACACCTTC
CASSSGTDNYGYTF
>NA|TRBJ1-1|TRBV20-1|few|11
TGCAGTGCTAGCCGGGGAACTGAAGCTTTCTTT
CSASRGTEAFF
>NA|TRBJ2-3|TRBV5-1|NA|13
TGCGCCAGCAGCCCGCCAGCCACAGATACGCAGTATTTT
CASSPPATDTQYF
>TRBD1|TRBJ2-1|TRBV28|once|14
TGTGCCAGCAGTTCCCCAGACAGGGGCCATGAGCAGTTCTTC
CASSSPDRGHEQFF
>NA|TRBJ2-1|TRBV29-1|NA|14
TGCAGCGCGGTAACCGGGACGGTAGGGAATGAGCAGTTCTTC
CSAVTGTVGNEQFF
>NA|TRBJ2-7|TRBV7-9|NA|16
TGTGCCAGCAGCCAGATACGGGGGGCCAACTTCTACGAGCAGTACTTC
CASSQIRGANFYEQYF
>TRBD1|TRBJ1-2|TRBV5-1|NA|14
TGCGCCAGCAGCTCCGGGACAGGGGATCATGGCTACACCTTC
CASSSGTGDHGYTF
>NA|TRBJ1-2|TRBV19|NA|15
TGTGCCAGTAGTATCCAGGGCCTGTATAACTATGGCTACACCTTC
CASSIQGLYNYGYTF
>TRBD2|TRBJ2-7|TRBV5-1|NA|15
TGCGCCAGCAGCTTACTAGCGGGTAGCTCCTACGAGCAGTACTTC
CASSLLAGSSYEQYF
>NA|TRBJ1-1|TRBV28|NA|14
TGTGCCAGCAGGCCTGGGGGCGTAATAACTGAAGCTTTCTTT
CASRPGGVITEAFF
>NA|TRBJ1-2|TRBV28|NA|16
TGTGCCAGCAGTCCCCACGGTTTACAGGATAACTATGGCTACACCTTC
CASSPHGLQDNYGYTF
>NA|TRBJ1-4|TRBV18|NA|15
TGTGCCAGCTCACCAAGGGTCTCAACTAATGAAAAACTGTTTTTT
CASSPRVSTNEKLFF
>NA|TRBJ1-3|TRBV6-1|NA|14
TGTGCCAGCAGGGACCAGGGTTACGGAAACACCATATATTTT
CASRDQGYGNTIYF
>TRBD1|TRBJ1-2|TRBV7-3|NA|13
TGTGCCAGCAGCTTCTCGGACAGGGACGGCTACACCTTC
CASSFSDRDGYTF
>NA|TRBJ2-7|TRBV5-8|NA|14
TGTGCCAGCAGCTTGGGTGGGTTCTCCTACGAGCAGTACTTC
CASSLGGFSYEQYF
>NA|TRBJ2-3|TRBV14|NA|13
TGTGCCAGCAGTCCGACCCCCCCAGATACGCAGTATTTT
CASSPTPPDTQYF
>NA|TRBJ2-1|TRBV11-2|NA|15
TGTGCCAGCAGGACTTTCGGGATTGGGCTGAGTGAGCAGTTCTTC
CASRTFGIGLSEQFF
>NA|TRBJ2-7|TRBV10-1|NA|17
TGCGCCAGCAGTGACTGGTCCGCAGAATCGTACCGCTACGAGCAGTACTTC
CASSDWSAESYRYEQYF
>TRBD2|TRBJ2-3|TRBV7-2|NA|15
TGTGCCAGCAGCCGCGGACTAGCGAACACAGATACGCAGTATTTT
CASSRGLANTDTQYF
>TRBD1|TRBJ1-2|TRBV9|NA|16
TGTGCCAGCAGCGTAGAGGACAGGGGGCTAGGCTATGGCTACACCTTC
CASSVEDRGLGYGYTF
>NA|TRBJ2-5|TRBV9|once|13
TGTGCCAGCAGCGTAGGGGGAGGAGAGACCCAGTACTTC
CASSVGGGETQYF
>NA|TRBJ1-1|TRBV19|NA|14
TGTGCCAGTAGCCTCATGTTGTGGAACACTGAAGCTTTCTTT
CASSLMLWNTEAFF
>TRBD2|TRBJ2-7|TRBV23-1|NA|19
TGCGCCAGCAGTCAACCGGACAGCTCCTTCGCGGGAGGTATGTACGAGCAGTACTTC
CASSQPDSSFAGGMYEQYF
>NA|TRBJ2-5|TRBV10-3|NA|16
TGTGCCATCAGTGACAGGGGGCCGGCGGGAGGGGAGACCCAGTACTTC
CAISDRGPAGGETQYF
>NA|TRBJ1-1|TRBV6-5|NA|12
TGTGCCAGCAGTGCCATGAACACTGAAGCTTTCTTT
CASSAMNTEAFF
>NA|TRBJ2-2|TRBV15|NA|14
TGTGCCACCAGCTCCCTTAACCCGACCGGGGAGCTGTTTTTT
CATSSLNPTGELFF
>TRBD2|TRBJ2-7|TRBV5-4|NA|14
TGTGCCAGCAGCTTGCGCGGGAGGCGCCACGAGCAGTACTTC
CASSLRGRRHEQYF
>TRBD1|TRBJ1-1|TRBV5-4|NA|15
TGTGCCAGCAGCCGGGGCGGACAGGGGAGCACTGAAGCTTTCTTT
CASSRGGQGSTEAFF
>TRBD2|TRBJ2-7|TRBV5-1|NA|14
TGCGCCAGTTCGACTAGCGGGCCCTCCTACGAGCAGTACTTC
CASSTSGPSYEQYF
>NA|TRBJ2-1|TRBV19|NA|12
TGTGCCAGGCTTTACAGGGACAATGAGCAGTTCTTC
CARLYRDNEQFF
>NA|TRBJ1-4|TRBV5-4|NA|16
TGTGCCAGCAGCCCGGATGGGGGGAAGGGTAATGAAAAACTGTTTTTT
CASSPDGGKGNEKLFF